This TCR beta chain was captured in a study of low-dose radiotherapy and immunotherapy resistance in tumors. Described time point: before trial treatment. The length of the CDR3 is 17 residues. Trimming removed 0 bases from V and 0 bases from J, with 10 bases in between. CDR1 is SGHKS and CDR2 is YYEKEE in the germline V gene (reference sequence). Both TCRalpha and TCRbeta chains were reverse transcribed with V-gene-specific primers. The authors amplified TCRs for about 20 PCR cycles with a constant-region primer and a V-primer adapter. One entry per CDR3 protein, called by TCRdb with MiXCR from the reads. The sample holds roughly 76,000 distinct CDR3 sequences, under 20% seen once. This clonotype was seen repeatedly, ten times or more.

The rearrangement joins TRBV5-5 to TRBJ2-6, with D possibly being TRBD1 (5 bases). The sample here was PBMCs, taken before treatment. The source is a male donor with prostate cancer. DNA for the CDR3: TGTGCCAGCAGCTTGGGACAGCCACGCTCTGGGGCCAACGTCCTGACTTTC. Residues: CASSLGQPRSGANVLTF.